This TCR beta chain was retrieved from a study of OX40 agonist ivuxolimab in advanced cancers. The overall study: As their treatment, patients were administered ivuxolimab, an agonistic anti-OX40 (CD134) antibody.

The table came from immunoSEQ multiplex PCR; TCRdb's copy has only in-frame clones and leaves some out. Of tens of thousands of clones listed, roughly nine tenths are singletons. CDR3 length equals 16 residues. V gave up 1 base and J gave up 2 bases; unmatched junction bases: 5. In germline, CDR1 is SEHNR, CDR2 FQNEAQ (reference sequence). The sequence derives from an adult with an advanced solid tumor such as melanoma, head and neck, liver or kidney cancer. The material sequenced was CD4+ or CD8+ T cells sorted from blood, taken in a trial of the OX40 agonist ivuxolimab. The chain has TRBV7-9 and TRBJ2-3; 8 bases are shared with TRBD2. The CDR3 DNA reads TGTGCCAGCAGCTTAGTTAGCGGGGCCCACACAGATACGCAGTATTTT. Its translation: CASSLVSGAHTDTQYF.